These 30 T cell receptor beta chains came from one sample sequenced in a study of T cell responses to AZD1222 COVID-19 vaccine (dated by TCRdb to about 2021). What the time point label conveys for this sample: about 28 days (+/-7) after the second vaccine dose. Receptors were amplified or captured by the immunoSEQ multiplex PCR assay. The clones in this table, taken by TCRdb from immuneACCESS, are in-frame only. Not every clone is retained; where verified, under half of the shortfall comes from an unresolved V gene, and the cause of the rest is unknown. The table for this sample lists 98,000 or so clones; roughly 80% of them were counted only once. The top ten clonotypes cover approximately 15% of the sample. The source material was peripheral blood, sampled 28 days after the second AZD1222 dose. The receptor set was obtained from an adult who received the AZD1222 COVID-19 vaccine.

V gene TRBV5-6 combines with J gene TRBJ2-7, with a tentative D call TRBD2 (5 bases). The V gene's germline CDR1 is SGHDT and CDR2 YYEEEE. Deletions cut 3 bases from V and 9 bases from J, with 16 bases between. This CDR3 has 13 residues. The DNA for the CDR3 is TGTGCCAGCAGCTGGCAGTCGGGGAAAGGGCAGTACTTC. The encoded protein is CASSWQSGKGQYF.

J is TRBJ2-7 and V is TRBV5-6; the D is unclear. The CDR3 covers 13 residues. The germline V gene encodes CDR1 SGHDT and CDR2 YYEEEE. The V end lost 4 bases, the J end lost 3 bases, and 11 bases lay between the germline ends. The CDR3 here is CASSNRVNYEQYF. The CDR3, as DNA: TGTGCCAGCAGCAACCGGGTCAACTACGAGCAGTACTTC.

The chain carries TRBV6-5 and TRBJ2-5; 7 bases agree with TRBD2. Per germline, CDR1 MNHEY and CDR2 SVGAGI. CDR3 length equals 13 residues. Trimming cost V 6 bases and J 4 bases; bases outside gene matches: 5. The CDR3 reads CASRTWEGETQYF. The CDR3 DNA sequence: TGTGCCAGCAGAACCTGGGAGGGAGAGACCCAGTACTTC.

V is TRBV9 and J is TRBJ2-7; D remains unclear. The germline CDR1 and CDR2 sequences are SGDLS and YYNGEE. CDR3 length: 12 amino acids. V dropped 0 bases and J dropped 12 bases, with 13 bases sitting between them. The CDR3 protein is CASSVGGGGLYF. In DNA, the CDR3 is TGTGCCAGCAGCGTAGGTGGCGGTGGATTGTACTTC.

The rearrangement links TRBV7-9 to TRBJ2-7; D ambiguous. Trimming took 2 bases from V and 6 from J, leaving 14 bases between them. Per the germline V gene, CDR1 is SEHNR and CDR2 is FQNEAQ (reference sequence). This CDR3 is built from 14 residues. CDR3 residues: CASSLSPGVSEQYF. In DNA, the CDR3 is TGTGCCAGCAGCTTATCCCCGGGCGTCTCCGAGCAGTACTTC. Looking up the rest from reference TRBV7-9 and TRBJ2-7 gives the full variable domain: DTGVSQNPRHKITKRGQNVTFRCDPISEHNRLYWYRQTLGQGPEFLTYFQNEAQLEKSRLLSDRFSAERPKGSFSTLEIQRTEQGDSAMYLCASSLSPGVSEQYFGPGTRLTVT.

A single count supports this clone. The chain couples TRBV18 to TRBJ1-4; 10 nucleotides line up with TRBD1. This CDR3 has 14 amino acids. Per the germline V gene, CDR1 is KGHSH and CDR2 is LQKENI. V lost 3 bases and J lost 8; bases outside the gene matches: 3. In nucleotides, the CDR3 is TGTGCCAGCTCACCGGGACAGGGGAACGAAAAACTGTTTTTT. This sequence encodes CASSPGQGNEKLFF.

The chain employs TRBV9 and TRBJ2-2; possible D gene TRBD2, 6 bases. Trimming removed 7 bases from V and 5 bases from J, with 6 bases in between. There are 11 residues in the CDR3. Germline CDR1 SGDLS, CDR2 YYNGEE. The CDR3 DNA is TGTGCCAGCGGGGGGACCGGGGAGCTGTTTTTT. Translating gives CASGGTGELFF.

The genes are TRBV9 and TRBJ1-5; D is perhaps TRBD1 (6 bases). Germline assignment: CDR1 SGDLS and CDR2 YYNGEE. The CDR3 has 14 amino acids. V lost 0 bases to trimming and J lost 7 bases, with 11 bases between them. The CDR3 DNA follows: TGTGCCAGCAGCGTAGGGGAGGGGACACAGCCCCAGCATTTT. Translating gives CASSVGEGTQPQHF. Full variable domain (rest looked up from reference TRBV9 and TRBJ1-5): DSGVTQTPKHLITATGQRVTLRCSPRSGDLSVYWYQQSLDQGLQFLIQYYNGEERAKGNILERFSAQQFPDLHSELNLSSLELGDSALYFCASSVGEGTQPQHFGDGTRLSIL.

Only one count was recorded for this clone. The chain carries TRBV2 and TRBJ2-1; tentatively, D is TRBD2 (7 bases). V gave up 4 bases and J gave up 3 bases, with 22 bases separating them. Per the germline V gene, CDR1 is SNHLY and CDR2 is FYNNEI. The CDR3 extends over 18 amino acids. CDR3 region: CASSARSRWGGLYNEQFF. Written as DNA, the CDR3 is TGTGCCAGCAGTGCTCGAAGTAGGTGGGGGGGCCTCTACAATGAGCAGTTCTTC.

This clone has only one observation. This chain links TRBV12-3 or TRBV12-4 with TRBJ2-4; 7 bases are shared with TRBD2. J gave up 9 bases and V 7 bases, and 9 bases lay outside the gene matches. CDR3 length: 13 residues. The CDR3 nucleotides are TGTGCCAGCACCGCCGGGACTATCCCCATTCAGTACTTC. Encoded protein: CASTAGTIPIQYF.

The chain has TRBV19 and TRBJ2-1; D remains ambiguous. The germline gives CDR1 LNHDA, CDR2 SQIVND (reference sequence). The CDR3 totals 15 residues. V lost 0 bases, J lost 4 bases, and 10 bases lay in between. Here the CDR3 DNA reads TGTGCCAGTAGTATAGACTCTAACACGTACAATGAGCAGTTCTTC. This gives the protein CASSIDSNTYNEQFF.

V gene TRBV11-2 combines with J gene TRBJ2-1, with a tentative D call TRBD1 (5 bases). Trimming removed 4 bases at V and 2 bases at J, with 9 bases between. CDR1 is SGHAT and CDR2 is FQNNGV in the germline V gene. The CDR3 length is 14 residues. CDR3 in DNA: TGTGCCAGCAGCTCGACAGAGACCTACAATGAGCAGTTCTTC. Encoded protein: CASSSTETYNEQFF.

The gene calls are TRBV9 and TRBJ2-7; weak D call: TRBD2 (5 bases). The CDR3 is 15 residues long. Between the trimmed V and J ends, which lost 0 bases and 3 bases, there was a span of 13 bases. Looked up from germline, CDR1 is SGDLS and CDR2 is YYNGEE. The DNA for the CDR3 is TGTGCCAGCAGCGTAGTTCCCGGGGTTGTCTACGAGCAGTACTTC. It codes for CASSVVPGVVYEQYF.

This clone was detected only a few times. The genes are TRBV7-2 and TRBJ2-7, with TRBD2 matching over 7 bases. V gave up 0 bases and J gave up 6 bases; unmatched junction bases: 11. Germline-derived CDR1 and CDR2 are SGHTA and FQGNSA. The CDR3 extends over 16 amino acids. CDR3 residues: CASSLAWEGPSSEQYF. The CDR3 nucleotides are TGTGCCAGCAGCTTAGCTTGGGAGGGCCCATCTAGCGAGCAGTACTTC.

J is TRBJ1-2 and V is TRBV19; TRBD1 aligns across 8 bases. CDR1 LNHDA and CDR2 SQIVND come from the germline V gene (reference sequence). V was clipped by 4 bases and J by 4 bases; unmatched bases: 5. This CDR3 region has 14 residues. The DNA of the CDR3 is TGTGCCAGTAGTACTGGACAGGGAACCTATGGCTACACCTTC. It translates to CASSTGQGTYGYTF.

The gene calls are TRBV6-1 and TRBJ1-2, with D tentatively TRBD1 (5 bases). The CDR3 extends over 15 amino acids. Trimming removed 1 base at V and 4 bases at J, with 13 bases between. Germline V gene lookup returns CDR1 MNHNS and CDR2 SASEGT. The DNA for the CDR3 is TGTGCCAGCAGTGAAGATCGGGGGATCCCCTATGGCTACACCTTC. It yields the protein CASSEDRGIPYGYTF.

As DNA, the CDR3 is TGTGCCAGCAGTTTCGCCTCCTCGGCCAAGGGGGAGACCCAGTACTTC. The encoded protein is CASSFASSAKGETQYF. The chain combines TRBV27 with TRBJ2-5; D is perhaps TRBD1 (5 bases). CDR3 length equals 16 residues. Trimming stripped 3 bases from V and 5 bases from J, with 19 bases between. The germline gives CDR1 MNHEY, CDR2 SMNVEV (reference sequence).

The V and J genes are TRBV4-3 and TRBJ1-1; D remains unclear. Trimming cost V 4 bases and J 7 bases, with 16 bases left between them. Germline CDR1 and CDR2: LGHNA and YSLEER. The CDR3 totals 14 residues. The CDR3 reads CASSPPGYQNEAFF. The DNA of the CDR3 is TGCGCCAGCAGCCCTCCGGGATACCAGAATGAAGCTTTCTTT.

This sequence joins TRBV20-1 and TRBJ2-1; D is uncertain. The CDR3 length is 13 residues. V shed 3 bases and J shed 7 bases, with 13 bases lying between them. Germline CDR1 is DFQATT and CDR2 is SNEGSKA (reference sequence). The CDR3: CSASPGGGNEQFF. The CDR3 DNA is TGCAGTGCTAGTCCGGGTGGTGGGAATGAGCAGTTCTTC.

The genes are TRBV5-1 and TRBJ2-1; 11 bases align to TRBD2. In germline, CDR1 is SGHRS, CDR2 YFSETQ. Trimming removed 3 bases from V and 7 bases from J; junction bases left unmatched: 12. The CDR3 consists of 17 residues. CDR3 coding DNA: TGCGCCAGCAGCTCCGGGACTAGCGGTTCTCGCGTTAATGAGCAGTTCTTC. This translates into CASSSGTSGSRVNEQFF.

The table lists this clone with a count of one. The J gene is TRBJ2-1, the V gene TRBV6-5, with D possibly matching TRBD1 (7 bases). Trimming removed 5 bases from V and 9 bases from J, with 14 bases in between. Germline lookup yields CDR1 MNHEY and CDR2 SVGAGI. This CDR3 is 13 amino acids long. CDR3 in DNA: TGTGCCAGCAGTCCCCAGGGGGGATCTGAGCAGTTCTTC. Translated: CASSPQGGSEQFF.

As to this clone: A junction end diverges from the germline sequence, so it may reflect a read error. The rearrangement links TRBV11-3 to TRBJ2-1, with D perhaps matching TRBD2 (6 bases). The CDR3 covers 15 residues. Germline values: CDR1 SGHNT, CDR2 YENEEA. DNA for the CDR3: TGTGCCAGCAGCCCCACTCCCGTGGGGTGGGGCGGGGCCCTCTTC. Translated: CASSPTPVGWGGALF.

The genes are TRBV11-2 and TRBJ1-2; D unresolved. CDR1 and CDR2 from the germline V gene are SGHAT and FQNNGV. This CDR3 spans 14 amino acids. V lost 1 base, J lost 5 bases, and 11 bases lay in between. The CDR3 nucleotides read TGTGCCAGCAGCTTAGGACAAGGATTTTATGGCTACACCTTC. Protein sequence: CASSLGQGFYGYTF.

The chain has TRBV19 and TRBJ2-1, with D tentatively TRBD2 (5 bases). CDR1 and CDR2 from the germline V gene are LNHDA and SQIVND (reference sequence). Trimming took 8 bases from V and 8 from J, leaving 19 bases between them. The CDR3 has 14 amino acids. CDR3 in amino acids: CASGGRLVWDEQFF. The CDR3 nucleotides are TGTGCCAGTGGAGGACGACTCGTGTGGGATGAGCAGTTCTTC.

The chain combines TRBV6-5 with TRBJ2-5, with D uncertain. This CDR3 contains 14 residues. The V gene's germline CDR1 is MNHEY and CDR2 SVGAGI. Trimming took 0 bases from V and 4 from J, leaving 9 bases between them. The CDR3 DNA reads as TGTGCCAGCAGTTACTCGCGGTCCATAGAGACCCAGTACTTC. Residues: CASSYSRSIETQYF.

The J gene is TRBJ2-1, the V gene TRBV9; TRBD2 matches 14 bases. The CDR3 has 15 amino acids. After removal of 3 bases from V and 8 bases from J, the junction contained 4 bases not matched to a gene. Germline loops: CDR1 SGDLS, CDR2 YYNGEE. The CDR3 is CASSARLAGGHEQFF. The CDR3 nucleotides read TGTGCCAGCAGCGCCCGACTAGCGGGGGGGCATGAGCAGTTCTTC.

The V and J genes are TRBV7-9 and TRBJ1-6; 8 bases align to TRBD1. J was trimmed by 7 bases and V by 1 base; bases with no gene match: 3. This CDR3 comprises 15 residues. The germline gives CDR1 SEHNR, CDR2 FQNEAQ (reference sequence). This CDR3 is CASSLEGQGNSPLHF. The CDR3 region has the DNA TGTGCCAGCAGCTTAGAAGGACAGGGAAATTCACCCCTCCACTTT.

The rearrangement joins TRBV7-8 to TRBJ1-5; D might be TRBD1 (6 bases). CDR3 length equals 16 residues. From germline, CDR1 is SGHVS and CDR2 FQNEAQ. The V end was cut by 4 bases, the J end by 4 bases, with 17 bases between. CDR3 bases: TGTGCCAGCAGCTCGACGCGGGACACAAGGAATCAGCCCCAGCATTTT. The encoded protein is CASSSTRDTRNQPQHF.

The rearrangement joins TRBV5-1 to TRBJ1-1; D gene uncertain. This CDR3 has 12 residues. The V gene's germline CDR1 is SGHRS and CDR2 YFSETQ. V was clipped by 2 bases and J by 5 bases, with 7 bases between them. The CDR3 DNA reads TGCGCCAGCAGCTTTGGGAATACTGAAGCTTTCTTT. This sequence encodes CASSFGNTEAFF.

This chain joins TRBV5-6 and TRBJ1-1, with a possible D match to TRBD1 (5 bases). Germline assignment: CDR1 SGHDT and CDR2 YYEEEE. V shed 0 bases and J shed 3 bases, with 15 bases lying between them. The CDR3 contains 16 residues. The CDR3 loop reads CASSLVWGEVDTEAFF. For the CDR3, the DNA is TGTGCCAGCAGCTTGGTGTGGGGGGAGGTGGACACTGAAGCTTTCTTT.